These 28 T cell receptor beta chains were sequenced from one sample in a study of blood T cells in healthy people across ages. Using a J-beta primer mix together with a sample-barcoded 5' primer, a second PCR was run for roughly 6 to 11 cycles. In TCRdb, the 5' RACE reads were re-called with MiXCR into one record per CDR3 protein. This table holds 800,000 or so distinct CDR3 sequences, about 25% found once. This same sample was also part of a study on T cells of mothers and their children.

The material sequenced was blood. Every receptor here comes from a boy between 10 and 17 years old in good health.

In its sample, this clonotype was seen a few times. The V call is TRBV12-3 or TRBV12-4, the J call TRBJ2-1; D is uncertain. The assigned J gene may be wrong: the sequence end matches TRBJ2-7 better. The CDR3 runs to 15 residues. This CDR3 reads CASSRSRSTFDEQYF. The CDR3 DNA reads TGTGCCAGCAGCCGATCCCGGAGTACCTTCGACGAGCAGTACTTC.

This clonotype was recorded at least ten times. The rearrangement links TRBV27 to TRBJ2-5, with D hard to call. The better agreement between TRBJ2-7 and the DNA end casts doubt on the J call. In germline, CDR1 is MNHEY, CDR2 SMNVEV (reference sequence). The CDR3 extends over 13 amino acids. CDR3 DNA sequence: TGTGCCAGCAGTCCTCGACCGAGCTACGAGCAGTACTTC. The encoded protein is CASSPRPSYEQYF.

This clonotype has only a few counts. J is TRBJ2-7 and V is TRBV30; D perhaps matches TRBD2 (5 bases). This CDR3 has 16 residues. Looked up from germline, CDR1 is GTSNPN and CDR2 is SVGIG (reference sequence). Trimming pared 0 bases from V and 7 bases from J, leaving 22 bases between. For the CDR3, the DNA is TGTGCCTGGAGTGTCGTCAGAGGGTTTTCCCAGGTTGAGCAGTACTTC. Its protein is CAWSVVRGFSQVEQYF.

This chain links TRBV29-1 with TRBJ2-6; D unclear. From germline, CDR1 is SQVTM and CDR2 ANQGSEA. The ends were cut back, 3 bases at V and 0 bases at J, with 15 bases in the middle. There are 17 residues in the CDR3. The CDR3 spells CSVESPTEFSGANVLTF. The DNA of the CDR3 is TGCAGCGTTGAGAGCCCTACAGAATTCTCTGGGGCCAACGTCCTGACTTTC. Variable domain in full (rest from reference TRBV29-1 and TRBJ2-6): SAVISQKPSRDICQRGTSLTIQCQVDSQVTMMFWYRQQPGQSLTLIATANQGSEATYESGFVIDKFPISRPNLTFSTLTVSNMSPEDSSIYLCSVESPTEFSGANVLTFGAGSRLTVL.

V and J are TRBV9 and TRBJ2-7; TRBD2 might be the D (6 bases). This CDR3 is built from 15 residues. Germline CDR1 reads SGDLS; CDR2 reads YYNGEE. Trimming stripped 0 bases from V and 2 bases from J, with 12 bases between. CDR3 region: CASSVGGGTTYEQYF. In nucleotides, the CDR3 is TGTGCCAGCAGCGTAGGAGGCGGGACGACCTACGAGCAGTACTTC.

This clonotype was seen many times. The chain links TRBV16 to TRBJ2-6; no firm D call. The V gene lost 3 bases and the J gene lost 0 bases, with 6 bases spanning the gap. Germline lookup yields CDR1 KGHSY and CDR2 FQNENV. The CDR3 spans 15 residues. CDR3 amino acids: CASSHLGSGANVLTF. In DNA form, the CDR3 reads TGTGCCAGCAGCCATTTGGGCTCTGGGGCCAACGTCCTGACTTTC.

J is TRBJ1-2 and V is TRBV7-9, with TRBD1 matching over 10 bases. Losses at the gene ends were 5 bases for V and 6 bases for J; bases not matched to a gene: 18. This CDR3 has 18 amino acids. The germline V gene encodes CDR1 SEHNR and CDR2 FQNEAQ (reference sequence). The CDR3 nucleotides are TGTGCCAGCAGCAAAGGCGGGGGACAGGGGTTGTGGAGGAATGGCTACACCTTC. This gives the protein CASSKGGGQGLWRNGYTF.

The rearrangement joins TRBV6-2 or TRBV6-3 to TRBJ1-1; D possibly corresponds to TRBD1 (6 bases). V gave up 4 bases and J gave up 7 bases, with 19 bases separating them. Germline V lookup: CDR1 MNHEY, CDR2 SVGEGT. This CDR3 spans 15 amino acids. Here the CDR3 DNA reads TGTGCCAGCAGTTTTAACGGACAGACAAGACATGAAGCTTTCTTT. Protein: CASSFNGQTRHEAFF.

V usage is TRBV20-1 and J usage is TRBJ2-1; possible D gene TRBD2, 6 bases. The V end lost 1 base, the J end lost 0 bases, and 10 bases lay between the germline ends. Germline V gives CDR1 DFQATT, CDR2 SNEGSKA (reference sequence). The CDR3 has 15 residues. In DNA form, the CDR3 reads TGCAGTGCTAGAGGGGACTCGAGCTCCTACAATGAGCAGTTCTTC. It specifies CSARGDSSSYNEQFF.

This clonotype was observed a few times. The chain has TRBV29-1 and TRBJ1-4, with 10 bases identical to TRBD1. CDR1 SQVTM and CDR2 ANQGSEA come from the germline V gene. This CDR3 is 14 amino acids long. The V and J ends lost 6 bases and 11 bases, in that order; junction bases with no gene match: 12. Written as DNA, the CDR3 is TGCAGCGTCACGGGGGGACAGGGGATTTCGAAACTGTTTTTT. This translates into CSVTGGQGISKLFF.

CDR3 loop: CASSSTGGVEAFF. In DNA, the CDR3 is TGTGCCAGCAGTTCCACAGGGGGGGTTGAAGCTTTCTTT. The chain employs TRBV6-7 and TRBJ1-1; 8 bases agree with TRBD1. TRBV6-7 falls under the ORF class, with uncertain function. The CDR3 has 13 residues. The junction had 5 bases not matched to a gene; V was cut back by 4 bases and J by 7 bases.

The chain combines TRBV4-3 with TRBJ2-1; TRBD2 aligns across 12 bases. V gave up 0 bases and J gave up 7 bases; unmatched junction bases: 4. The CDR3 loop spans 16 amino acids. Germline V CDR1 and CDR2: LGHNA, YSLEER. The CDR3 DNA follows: TGCGCCAGCAGCCAAGATCTAGCGGGAGGGCTTAATGAGCAGTTCTTC. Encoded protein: CASSQDLAGGLNEQFF.

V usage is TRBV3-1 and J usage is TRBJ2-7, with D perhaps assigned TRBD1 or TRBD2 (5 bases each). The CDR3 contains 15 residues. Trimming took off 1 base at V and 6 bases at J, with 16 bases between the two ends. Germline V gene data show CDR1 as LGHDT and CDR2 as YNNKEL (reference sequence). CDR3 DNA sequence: TGTGCCAGCAGCCAAGTGGGACGGATGGTCCGCGAGCAGTACTTC. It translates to CASSQVGRMVREQYF.

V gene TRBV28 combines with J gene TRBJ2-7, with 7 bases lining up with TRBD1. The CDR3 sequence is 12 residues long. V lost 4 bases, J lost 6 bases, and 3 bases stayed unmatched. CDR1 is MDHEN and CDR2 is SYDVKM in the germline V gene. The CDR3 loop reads CASSSDRAEQYF. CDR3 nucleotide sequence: TGTGCCAGCAGTTCCGACAGGGCCGAGCAGTACTTC.

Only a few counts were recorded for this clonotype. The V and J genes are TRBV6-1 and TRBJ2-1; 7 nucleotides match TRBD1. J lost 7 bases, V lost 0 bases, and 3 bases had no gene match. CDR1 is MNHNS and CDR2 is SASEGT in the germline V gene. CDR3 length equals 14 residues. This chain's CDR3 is CASSEANRGNEQFF. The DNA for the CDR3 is TGTGCCAGCAGTGAAGCCAACAGGGGTAATGAGCAGTTCTTC.

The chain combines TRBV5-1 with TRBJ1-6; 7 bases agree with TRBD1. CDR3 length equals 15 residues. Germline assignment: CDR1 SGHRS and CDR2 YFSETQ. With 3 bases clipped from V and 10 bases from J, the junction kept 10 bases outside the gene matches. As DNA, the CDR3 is TGCGCCAGCAGCTCCACAGGGGTACTAAAGTCACCCCTCCACTTT. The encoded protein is CASSSTGVLKSPLHF.

The CDR3 DNA reads as TGTGCCAGCAGACAACAGGGGGCGGCTAATGAAAAACTGTTTTTT. It encodes CASRQQGAANEKLFF. This chain links TRBV27 with TRBJ1-4, with 9 bases fitting TRBD1. The CDR3 length is 15 residues. Germline lookup yields CDR1 MNHEY and CDR2 SMNVEV (reference sequence). V lost 6 bases to trimming and J lost 3 bases; unmatched junction nucleotides: 5. Combining the CDR3 with reference TRBV27 and TRBJ1-4 gives the whole variable domain EAQVTQNPRYLITVTGKKLTVTCSQNMNHEYMSWYRQDPGLGLRQIYYSMNVEVTDKGDVPEGYKVSRKEKRNFPLILESPSPNQTSLYFCASRQQGAANEKLFFGSGTQLSVL.

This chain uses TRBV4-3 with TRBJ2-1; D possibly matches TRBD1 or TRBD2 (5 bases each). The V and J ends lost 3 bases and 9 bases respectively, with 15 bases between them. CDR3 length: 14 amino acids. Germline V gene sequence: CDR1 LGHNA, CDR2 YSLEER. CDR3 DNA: TGCGCCAGCAGCCATCTTCGAGGGGCGGGTGAGCAGTTCTTC. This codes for CASSHLRGAGEQFF.

CDR3 DNA: TGTGCCAGCAGTTCACAGGGTAGAGATACGCAGTATTTT. Its translation: CASSSQGRDTQYF. The rearrangement uses TRBV6-6 and TRBJ2-3, with D perhaps TRBD1 (6 bases). CDR1 and CDR2 (germline): MNHNY, SVGAGI (reference sequence). V was cut by 4 bases and J by 5 bases, with 10 bases left in between. CDR3 length equals 13 residues.

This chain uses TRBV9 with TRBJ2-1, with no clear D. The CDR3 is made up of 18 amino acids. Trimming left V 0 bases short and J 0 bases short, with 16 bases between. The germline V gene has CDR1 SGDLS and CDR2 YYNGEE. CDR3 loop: CASSVATWAGSSYNEQFF. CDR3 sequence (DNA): TGTGCCAGCAGCGTAGCTACTTGGGCCGGAAGCTCCTACAATGAGCAGTTCTTC.

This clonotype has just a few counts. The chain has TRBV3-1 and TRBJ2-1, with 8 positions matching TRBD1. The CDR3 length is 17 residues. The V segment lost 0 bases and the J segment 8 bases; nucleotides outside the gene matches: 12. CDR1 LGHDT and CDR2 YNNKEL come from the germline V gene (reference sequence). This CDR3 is CASSQDLSGGGWDEQFF. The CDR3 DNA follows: TGTGCCAGCAGCCAAGATTTGTCAGGGGGCGGATGGGATGAGCAGTTCTTC.

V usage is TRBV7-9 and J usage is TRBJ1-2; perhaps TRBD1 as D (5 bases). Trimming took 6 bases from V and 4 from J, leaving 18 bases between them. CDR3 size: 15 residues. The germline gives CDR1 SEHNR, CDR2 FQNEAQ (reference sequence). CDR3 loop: CASRRLGGKIYGYTF. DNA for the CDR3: TGTGCCAGCAGGCGTTTGGGGGGGAAAATCTATGGCTACACCTTC.

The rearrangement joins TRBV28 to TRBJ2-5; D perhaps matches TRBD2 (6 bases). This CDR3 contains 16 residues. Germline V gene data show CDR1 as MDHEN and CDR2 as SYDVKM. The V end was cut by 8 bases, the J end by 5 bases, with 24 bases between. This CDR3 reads CASLFGGTGPSETQYF. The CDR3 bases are TGTGCCAGCCTCTTCGGCGGGACTGGTCCGTCGGAGACCCAGTACTTC.

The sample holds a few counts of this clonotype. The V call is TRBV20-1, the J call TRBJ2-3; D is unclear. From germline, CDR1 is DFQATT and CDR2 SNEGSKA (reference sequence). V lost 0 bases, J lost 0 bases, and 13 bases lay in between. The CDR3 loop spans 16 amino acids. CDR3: CSARDYLTTSTDTQYF. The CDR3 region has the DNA TGCAGTGCTAGAGATTACCTTACAACTAGCACAGATACGCAGTATTTT.

CDR3 nucleotide sequence: TGTGCCAGCAGCGTAGGGGATAGCAATCAGCCCCAGCATTTT. It yields the protein CASSVGDSNQPQHF. The rearrangement links TRBV9 to TRBJ1-5; no clear D gene. The CDR3 is 14 amino acids. The V gene's germline CDR1 is SGDLS and CDR2 YYNGEE. Trimming left V 0 bases short and J 0 bases short, with 4 bases between.

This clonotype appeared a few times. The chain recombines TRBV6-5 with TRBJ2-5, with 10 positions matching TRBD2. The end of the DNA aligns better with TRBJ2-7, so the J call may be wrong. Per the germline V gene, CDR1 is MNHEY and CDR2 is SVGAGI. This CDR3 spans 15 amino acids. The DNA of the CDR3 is TGTGCCAGCAGTTACGTAGCGGGAGGTAGGGTCGAGCAGTACTTC. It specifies CASSYVAGGRVEQYF.

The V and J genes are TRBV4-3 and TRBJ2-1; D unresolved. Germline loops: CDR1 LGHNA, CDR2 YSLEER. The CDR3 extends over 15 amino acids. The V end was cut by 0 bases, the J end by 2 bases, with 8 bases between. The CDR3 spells CASSQDLSPYNEQFF. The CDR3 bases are TGCGCCAGCAGCCAAGATCTGAGCCCCTACAATGAGCAGTTCTTC.

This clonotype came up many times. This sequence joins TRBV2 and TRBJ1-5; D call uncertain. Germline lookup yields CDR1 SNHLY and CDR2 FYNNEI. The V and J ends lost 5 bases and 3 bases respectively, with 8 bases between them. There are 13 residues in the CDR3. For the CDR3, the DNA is TGTGCCAGCAGTCCCGGACCCAATCAGCCCCAGCATTTT. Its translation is CASSPGPNQPQHF.